The rows below give T cell receptor beta chains drawn from one sample of a study of read filtering for tumor transcriptome and immune sequencing. TCRdb itself ran the reads through MiXCR, one entry per CDR3 protein. The profile covers about 46,000 distinct CDR3 sequences, with less than 20% appearing a single time and more than 30% taken by the ten largest. The specimen was a population of CD138-negative cells sorted from bone marrow. These receptors were obtained from a donor at least 40 years old with multiple myeloma. The CDR3 runs from the conserved cysteine through the conserved F or W. The order of the fields is CDR3 protein, CDR3 DNA, clone size, D gene, CDR3 length, J gene, V gene. D genes are given only for firm matches. Rows give clone size only sometimes, using once, few, many, or a class for an expanded clone.

cdr3_aa: CASSQDLGYNEQFF
cdr3_nt: TGCGCCAGCAGCCAAGATCTCGGCTACAATGAGCAGTTCTTC
clone_size: medium-sized
d_call: NA
cdr3_length: 14
j_call: TRBJ2-1
v_call: TRBV4-3

cdr3_aa: CASSFRHRDWNNEQFF
cdr3_nt: TGTGCCAGCAGTTTCCGCCACCGGGACTGGAACAATGAGCAGTTCTTC
clone_size: many
d_call: NA
cdr3_length: 16
j_call: TRBJ2-1
v_call: TRBV28

cdr3_aa: CASSSQDGTQYF
cdr3_nt: TGTGCCAGCAGCTCACAGGACGGGACGCAGTATTTT
clone_size: many
d_call: NA
cdr3_length: 12
j_call: TRBJ2-3
v_call: TRBV7-9

cdr3_aa: CASSLSSGNYEQYF
cdr3_nt: TGTGCCAGCAGCTTATCTAGCGGAAACTACGAGCAGTACTTC
clone_size: many
d_call: TRBD2
cdr3_length: 14
j_call: TRBJ2-7
v_call: TRBV7-6

cdr3_aa: CASSSGEETQYF
cdr3_nt: TGTGCCAGCAGCTCCGGAGAAGAGACCCAGTACTTC
clone_size: many
d_call: NA
cdr3_length: 12
j_call: TRBJ2-5
v_call: TRBV7-9

cdr3_aa: CASSHGGTEAFF
cdr3_nt: TGTGCCAGCAGTCACGGGGGCACTGAAGCTTTCTTT
clone_size: many
d_call: NA
cdr3_length: 12
j_call: TRBJ1-1
v_call: TRBV6-5

cdr3_aa: CASSLSGSDNEQFF
cdr3_nt: TGTGCCAGCAGTTTAAGTGGCAGTGACAATGAGCAGTTCTTC
clone_size: many
d_call: NA
cdr3_length: 14
j_call: TRBJ2-1
v_call: TRBV12-3/TRBV12-4

cdr3_aa: CASSPTRGGGTEAFF
cdr3_nt: TGTGCCAGCAGCCCGACTAGGGGAGGAGGCACTGAAGCTTTCTTT
clone_size: many
d_call: NA
cdr3_length: 15
j_call: TRBJ1-1
v_call: TRBV7-6

cdr3_aa: CSGLAGGRETQYF
cdr3_nt: TGCAGTGGACTGGCGGGAGGGCGAGAGACCCAGTACTTC
clone_size: many
d_call: TRBD2
cdr3_length: 13
j_call: TRBJ2-5
v_call: TRBV20-1

cdr3_aa: CASRNTAGTVNYGYTF
cdr3_nt: TGTGCCAGCAGGAACACTGCCGGGACAGTTAACTATGGCTACACCTTC
clone_size: many
d_call: TRBD1
cdr3_length: 16
j_call: TRBJ1-2
v_call: TRBV2

cdr3_aa: CASNQPGLYGYTF
cdr3_nt: TGTGCCAGCAACCAACCGGGACTCTATGGCTACACCTTC
clone_size: NA
d_call: NA
cdr3_length: 13
j_call: TRBJ1-2
v_call: TRBV4-2

cdr3_aa: CSVEDVRDRGLYGYTF
cdr3_nt: TGCAGCGTTGAAGATGTCCGGGACAGGGGGCTATATGGCTACACCTTC
clone_size: NA
d_call: TRBD1
cdr3_length: 16
j_call: TRBJ1-2
v_call: TRBV29-1

cdr3_aa: CASSLELAASYNEQFF
cdr3_nt: TGCGCCAGCAGCTTGGAACTAGCGGCATCCTACAATGAGCAGTTCTTC
clone_size: many
d_call: TRBD2
cdr3_length: 16
j_call: TRBJ2-1
v_call: TRBV5-1

cdr3_aa: CASSLFLGTEAFF
cdr3_nt: TGTGCCAGCAGCTTATTCCTGGGGACTGAAGCTTTCTTT
clone_size: many
d_call: NA
cdr3_length: 13
j_call: TRBJ1-1
v_call: TRBV7-9